The text below deals with one T cell receptor beta chain. The target antigen is unknown. The data originate from a study of OX40 agonist ivuxolimab in advanced cancers. Germline CDR1 MNHEY, CDR2 SVGAGI. The CDR3 runs to 14 residues. V lost 2 bases and J 2 bases, leaving 10 bases between the germline ends. Points from the study as a whole: In the 0.1-3.0 mg/kg groups, partial responders showed among the lowest expansion. Among some nonresponders, normalized T-cell clonal expansion was also low.

The assay was immunoSEQ multiplex PCR, and TCRdb's table has in-frame clones only and misses some. The repertoire consists of more than 80,000 clones, with under 95% occurring once and the leading ten covering 8.4%. The sequenced sample was CD4+ or CD8+ T cells sorted from blood, obtained in a trial of the OX40 agonist ivuxolimab. This sequence originates from an adult with an advanced solid tumor such as melanoma, head and neck, liver or kidney cancer. The V call is TRBV6-5, the J call TRBJ2-7; the D gene is possibly TRBD2 (5 bases). The CDR3 sequence: CASSYEGVTYEQYF. The CDR3 region has the DNA TGTGCCAGCAGTTACGAGGGTGTGACCTACGAGCAGTACTTC.